The clone carrying this T cell receptor beta chain occurred a few times. Its antigen is as yet unknown. As it was prepared, the TCRbeta library received unique molecular identifiers. MiXCR, applied by TCRdb to the PCR reads, yields one record per CDR3 protein. The sample lists approximately 50,000 distinct CDR3 sequences; about 5.7% were seen once. This specimen comes from a study of T-cell reconstitution after alpha-beta-depleted transplantation in children. Study-wide results and limits: Certain patients had high TCRbeta diversity at day 60, and it came from recipient T cells and thymic progenitors that survived. In patients about two months after transplant, alpha-beta T cells reportedly arose from several hundred expanded graft clones. T-cell numbers and diversity one year post-transplant derived largely from freshly generated T cells.

J was trimmed by 7 bases and V by 5 bases; bases with no gene match: 8. Germline V CDR1 and CDR2: SEHNR, FQNEAQ (reference sequence). The CDR3 is 14 amino acids. Material: PBMCs, mostly from graft donor cells, obtained 60 days after TCRalphabeta/CD19-depleted stem cell transplant. The TCR was taken from a female patient aged 2-15 years who had a stem cell transplant for aplastic anemia, so the T cells may come from the graft donor. The J gene is TRBJ1-5, the V gene TRBV7-9; 7 bases align to TRBD1. The DNA of the CDR3 is TGTGCCAGCAGCAAAAGGGGGCGCGGGCAGCCCCAGCATTTT. Translated: CASSKRGRGQPQHF.